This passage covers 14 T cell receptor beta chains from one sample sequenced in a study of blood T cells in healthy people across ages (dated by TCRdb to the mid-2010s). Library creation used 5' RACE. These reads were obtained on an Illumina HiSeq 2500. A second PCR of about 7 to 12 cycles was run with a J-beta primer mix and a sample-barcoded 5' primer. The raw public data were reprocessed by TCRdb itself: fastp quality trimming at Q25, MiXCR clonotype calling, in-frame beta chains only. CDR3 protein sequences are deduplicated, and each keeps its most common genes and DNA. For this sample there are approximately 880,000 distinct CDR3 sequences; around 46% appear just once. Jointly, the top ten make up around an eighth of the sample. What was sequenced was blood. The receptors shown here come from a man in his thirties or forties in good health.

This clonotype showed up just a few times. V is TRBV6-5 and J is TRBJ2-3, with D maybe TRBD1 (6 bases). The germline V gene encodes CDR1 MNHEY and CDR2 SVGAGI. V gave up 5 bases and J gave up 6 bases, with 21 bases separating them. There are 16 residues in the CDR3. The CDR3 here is CASSPYGGLLADTQYF. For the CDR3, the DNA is TGTGCCAGCAGTCCCTATGGGGGCCTCCTCGCCGATACGCAGTATTTT.

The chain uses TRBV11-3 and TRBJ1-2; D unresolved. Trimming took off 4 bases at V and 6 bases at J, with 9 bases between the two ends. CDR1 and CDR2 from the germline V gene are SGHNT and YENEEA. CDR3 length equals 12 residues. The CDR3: CASSSRRDGYTF. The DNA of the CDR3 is TGTGCCAGCAGCTCACGCCGGGATGGCTACACCTTC.

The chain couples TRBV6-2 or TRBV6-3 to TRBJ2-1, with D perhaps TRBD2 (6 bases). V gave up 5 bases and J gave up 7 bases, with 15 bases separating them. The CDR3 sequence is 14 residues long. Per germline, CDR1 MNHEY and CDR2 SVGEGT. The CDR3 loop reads CASSQGGLTNEQFF. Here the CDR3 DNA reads TGTGCCAGCAGTCAAGGCGGACTAACAAATGAGCAGTTCTTC.

CDR3 sequence: CAWGVTGSYEQYF. CDR3 DNA sequence: TGTGCCTGGGGAGTAACAGGGAGCTACGAGCAGTACTTC. The chain uses TRBV30 and TRBJ2-7, with D possibly matching TRBD1 (6 bases). V lost 5 bases and J lost 3, with 14 bases in between. This CDR3 is built from 13 residues. Per the germline V gene, CDR1 is GTSNPN and CDR2 is SVGIG (reference sequence). Filled out from reference TRBV30 and TRBJ2-7, the complete variable domain reads SQTIHQWPATLVQPVGSPLSLECTVEGTSNPNLYWYRQAAGRGLQLLFYSVGIGQISSEVPQNLSASRPQDRQFILSSKKLLLSDSGFYLCAWGVTGSYEQYFGPGTRLTVT.

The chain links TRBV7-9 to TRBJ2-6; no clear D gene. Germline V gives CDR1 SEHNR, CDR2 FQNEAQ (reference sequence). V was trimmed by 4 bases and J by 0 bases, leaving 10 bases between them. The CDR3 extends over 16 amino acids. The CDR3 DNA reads TGTGCCAGCAGCTCCCGAACCAACTCTGGGGCCAACGTCCTGACTTTC. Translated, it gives CASSSRTNSGANVLTF. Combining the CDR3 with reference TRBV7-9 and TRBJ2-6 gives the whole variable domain DTGVSQNPRHKITKRGQNVTFRCDPISEHNRLYWYRQTLGQGPEFLTYFQNEAQLEKSRLLSDRFSAERPKGSFSTLEIQRTEQGDSAMYLCASSSRTNSGANVLTFGAGSRLTVL.

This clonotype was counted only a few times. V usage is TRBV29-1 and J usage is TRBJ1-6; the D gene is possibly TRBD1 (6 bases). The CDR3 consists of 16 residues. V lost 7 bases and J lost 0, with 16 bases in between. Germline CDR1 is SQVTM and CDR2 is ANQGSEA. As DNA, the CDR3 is TGCAGCGAGAGGGACACCCTGAGCTCCTATAATTCACCCCTCCACTTT. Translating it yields CSERDTLSSYNSPLHF. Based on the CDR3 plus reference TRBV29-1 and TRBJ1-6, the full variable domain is SAVISQKPSRDICQRGTSLTIQCQVDSQVTMMFWYRQQPGQSLTLIATANQGSEATYESGFVIDKFPISRPNLTFSTLTVSNMSPEDSSIYLCSERDTLSSYNSPLHFGNGTRLTVT.

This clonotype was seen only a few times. This CDR3 reads CASSLRAGAGTDTQYF. For the CDR3, the DNA is TGCGCCAGCAGCTTGCGGGCGGGGGCTGGCACAGATACGCAGTATTTT. This rearrangement joins TRBV5-1 to TRBJ2-3; D is possibly TRBD2 (7 bases). Trimming removed 1 base at V and 1 base at J, with 13 bases between. The germline V gene has CDR1 SGHRS and CDR2 YFSETQ. This CDR3 comprises 16 residues.

CDR3 protein: CSVGSGGGLADTQYF. The DNA for the CDR3 is TGCAGCGTTGGTAGCGGGGGGGGCCTCGCAGATACGCAGTATTTT. This rearrangement joins TRBV29-1 to TRBJ2-3; 11 nucleotides match TRBD2. The germline gives CDR1 SQVTM, CDR2 ANQGSEA. The CDR3 loop spans 15 amino acids. Germline trimming cut 4 bases from V and 4 bases from J; bases unmatched to any gene: 7.

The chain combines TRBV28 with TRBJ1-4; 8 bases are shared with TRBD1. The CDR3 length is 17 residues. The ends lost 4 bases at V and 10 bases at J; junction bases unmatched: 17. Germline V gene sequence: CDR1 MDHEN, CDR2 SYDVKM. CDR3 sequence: CASSSPGTGGMIGKLFF. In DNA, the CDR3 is TGTGCCAGCAGTTCACCCGGGACAGGCGGGATGATTGGAAAACTGTTTTTT.

Here the CDR3 reads CSASRGRGGTEAFF. The DNA of the CDR3 is TGCAGTGCCAGCAGGGGCAGGGGGGGCACTGAAGCTTTCTTT. The V and J genes are TRBV20-1 and TRBJ1-1; 7 bases agree with TRBD1. In germline, CDR1 is DFQATT, CDR2 SNEGSKA (reference sequence). The CDR3 has 14 residues. The trim removed 6 bases at V and 4 bases at J, leaving 11 bases unmatched.

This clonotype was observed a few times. CDR3 sequence reads: CASSWASSTDTQYF. In nucleotides, the CDR3 is TGTGCCAGCAGCTGGGCATCTAGCACAGATACGCAGTATTTT. The chain combines TRBV7-9 with TRBJ2-3; D remains ambiguous. The germline CDR1 and CDR2 sequences are SEHNR and FQNEAQ (reference sequence). The CDR3 loop spans 14 amino acids. Trimming removed 4 bases at V and 0 bases at J, with 8 bases between.

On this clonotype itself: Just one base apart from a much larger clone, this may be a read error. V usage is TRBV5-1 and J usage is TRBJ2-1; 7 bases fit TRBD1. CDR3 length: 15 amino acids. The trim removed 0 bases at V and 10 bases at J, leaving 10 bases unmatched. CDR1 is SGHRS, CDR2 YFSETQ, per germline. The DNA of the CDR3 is TGCGCCAGCAGCTTGGAGGGGGCTCAACCTAAAGAGCAGTTCTTC. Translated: CASSLEGAQPKEQFF.

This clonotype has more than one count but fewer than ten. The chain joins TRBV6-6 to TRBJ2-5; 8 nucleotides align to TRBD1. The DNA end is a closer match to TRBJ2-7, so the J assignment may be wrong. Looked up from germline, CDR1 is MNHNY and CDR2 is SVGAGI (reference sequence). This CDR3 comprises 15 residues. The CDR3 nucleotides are TGTGCCAGCAGTTACTCCCGACAGGGGTCTAACGAGCAGTACTTC. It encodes CASSYSRQGSNEQYF.

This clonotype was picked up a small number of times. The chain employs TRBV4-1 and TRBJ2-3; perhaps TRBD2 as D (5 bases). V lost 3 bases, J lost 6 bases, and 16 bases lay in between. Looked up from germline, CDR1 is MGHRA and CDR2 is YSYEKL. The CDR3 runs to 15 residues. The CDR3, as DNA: TGCGCCAGCAGCCATCACGAAAGGGAGCTCGATACGCAGTATTTT. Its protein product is CASSHHERELDTQYF.